These 9 T cell receptor beta chains originate from one sample sequenced in a study of human versus mouse CDR3 diversity and MHC coevolution. Sequenced by immunoSEQ multiplex PCR; TCRdb stores in-frame clones only, minus some. This table has roughly 80,000 clones, about 94% appearing once. The material sequenced was naive CD4+ T cells from blood. The sample's subset: CD45RO-negative CD62L-positive naive CD4 T cells. These receptors came from a person aged 30 to 69 in good health.

The chain combines TRBV28 with TRBJ2-5, with TRBD2 matching 9 bases. This CDR3 has 16 residues. Germline V lookup: CDR1 MDHEN, CDR2 SYDVKM. The trim removed 6 bases at V and 2 bases at J, leaving 10 bases unmatched. The CDR3 DNA reads as TGTGCCAGCAGCCGGCCGGTCAGCGGGAGGCAAGAGACCCAGTACTTC. Its protein product is CASSRPVSGRQETQYF.

The CDR3 bases are TGTGCCAGCAGCCTAGGGCCCGCAACTAATGAAAAACTGTTTTTT. This translates into CASSLGPATNEKLFF. The chain combines TRBV7-2 with TRBJ1-4, with D unclear. Trimming left V 5 bases short and J 0 bases short, with 10 bases between. The CDR3 covers 15 residues. The germline V gene encodes CDR1 SGHTA and CDR2 FQGNSA.

The chain joins TRBV15 to TRBJ2-7; D gene ambiguous. From germline, CDR1 is LNHNV and CDR2 YYDKDF (reference sequence). The CDR3 runs 14 residues. Trimming removed 0 bases from V and 2 bases from J, with 8 bases in between. The CDR3 DNA is TGTGCCACCAGCAGAGAGGGCCTGACCTACGAGCAGTACTTC. It specifies CATSREGLTYEQYF.

The CDR3 nucleotides are TGTGCCAGCAGCATGACAGGGAATGAAAAACTGTTTTTT. Its translation is CASSMTGNEKLFF. The rearrangement links TRBV7-9 to TRBJ1-4; 7 bases line up with TRBD1. The V gene's germline CDR1 is SEHNR and CDR2 FQNEAQ (reference sequence). The CDR3 is made up of 13 amino acids. The V segment lost 5 bases and the J segment 5 bases; nucleotides outside the gene matches: 2.

The chain's CDR3 is CASSSIREGTYEQYF. The CDR3 DNA reads TGTGCCAGCAGTTCCATTCGGGAGGGAACCTACGAGCAGTACTTC. The rearrangement links TRBV28 to TRBJ2-7, with 8 nucleotides matching TRBD2. CDR1 and CDR2 from the germline V gene are MDHEN and SYDVKM. J was trimmed by 2 bases and V by 4 bases; bases with no gene match: 7. The CDR3 contains 15 residues.

J is TRBJ2-2 and V is TRBV9; 11 nucleotides agree with TRBD2. The CDR3 consists of 18 residues. In germline, CDR1 is SGDLS, CDR2 YYNGEE. J lost 5 bases, V lost 0 bases, and 9 bases had no gene match. The CDR3 reads CASSVGLAGGPRTGELFF. The CDR3 nucleotides read TGTGCCAGCAGCGTAGGTTTAGCGGGGGGGCCACGGACCGGGGAGCTGTTTTTT.

V usage is TRBV6-1 and J usage is TRBJ1-5; no firm D call. V lost 3 bases and J 0 bases, leaving 3 bases between the germline ends. In germline, CDR1 is MNHNS, CDR2 SASEGT. The CDR3 is made up of 13 amino acids. The CDR3: CASSDSSNQPQHF. The CDR3 DNA sequence: TGTGCCAGCAGTGACAGTAGCAATCAGCCCCAGCATTTT.

The rearrangement uses TRBV2 and TRBJ2-7; TRBD2 aligns across 8 bases. Germline loops: CDR1 SNHLY, CDR2 FYNNEI. V lost 7 bases to trimming and J lost 12 bases; unmatched junction nucleotides: 14. There are 13 residues in the CDR3. CDR3 DNA sequence: TGTGCCAGCATCCCGGGAGGGGCGGCACCCGGGTACTTC. Translated: CASIPGGAAPGYF.

The chain recombines TRBV11-3 with TRBJ2-1; 8 positions match TRBD1. The CDR3 has 15 residues. The V segment lost 0 bases and the J segment 3 bases; nucleotides outside the gene matches: 1. Germline V lookup: CDR1 SGHNT, CDR2 YENEEA. The CDR3 loop is CASSLEGTGYNEQFF. The CDR3 region has the DNA TGTGCCAGCAGCTTAGAGGGGACAGGCTACAATGAGCAGTTCTTC.